Listed below are T cell receptor beta chains from one sample, sequenced in a study of CD8 T cells in ankylosing spondylitis. MiXCR, applied by TCRdb to the 5' RACE reads, yields one record per CDR3 protein. The table has 700,000 to 850,000 distinct CDR3 sequences, 10% to 15% seen once. The sequenced sample consisted of blood, either unsorted or a sorted T cell fraction (not recorded which). These receptors came from a male donor with ankylosing spondylitis. Each CDR3 is given with its conserved first and last residue. A D gene is named only where the DNA matches it firmly. A row's size may be missing; if present it is once, few, many or a size class.

size: NA
J: TRBJ2-2
D: TRBD2
V: TRBV6-2/TRBV6-3
DNA: TGTGCCAGCAGCCGCCGTAGGTGGCGGGAGGCTTCATTTAGAGGAACCGGGGAGCTGTTTTTT
CDR3: CASSRRRWREASFRGTGELFF

size: NA
J: TRBJ1-1
D: TRBD1
V: TRBV7-2
DNA: TGTGCCAGCAGCCCACAGGGGGCTGGGAAAACTGAAGCTTTCTTT
CDR3: CASSPQGAGKTEAFF

size: few
J: TRBJ2-7
D: TRBD1
V: TRBV24-1
DNA: TGTGCCACCAGTGACCCAGGACAGGGGACCCCCTACGAGCAGTACTTC
CDR3: CATSDPGQGTPYEQYF

size: NA
J: TRBJ2-1
D: NA
V: TRBV5-1
DNA: TGCGCCAGCAGTCCCACAAAGCTGGGGTTCTACAATGAGCAGTTCTTC
CDR3: CASSPTKLGFYNEQFF

size: NA
J: TRBJ1-2
D: NA
V: TRBV20-1
DNA: TGCAGTGCGGGGGAAGGCTACACCTTC
CDR3: CSAGEGYTF

size: NA
J: TRBJ2-1
D: TRBD2
V: TRBV18
DNA: TGTGCCAGCTCACCTCTAGCGGAAATCTACAATGAGCAGTTCTTC
CDR3: CASSPLAEIYNEQFF

size: few
J: TRBJ2-4
D: TRBD2
V: TRBV6-2/TRBV6-3
DNA: TGTGCCAGCAGTTACCAGCGGGGGGTAGCCAAAAACATTCAGTACTTC
CDR3: CASSYQRGVAKNIQYF

size: few
J: TRBJ1-6
D: NA
V: TRBV6-1
DNA: TGTGCCAGCAGTGACCAGGGTATTTCCTATAATTCACCCCTCCACTTT
CDR3: CASSDQGISYNSPLHF

size: NA
J: TRBJ2-2
D: TRBD1
V: TRBV5-1
DNA: TGCGCCAGCAGCTTTACCGGGACAGGGAACACCGGGGAGCTGTTTTTT
CDR3: CASSFTGTGNTGELFF

size: many
J: TRBJ2-1
D: TRBD2
V: TRBV6-6
DNA: TGTGCCAGCAGTACTCAAATAGCGGGGGGAAACTGGAATGAGCAGTTCTTC
CDR3: CASSTQIAGGNWNEQFF

size: few
J: TRBJ1-2
D: NA
V: TRBV6-1
DNA: TGTGCCAGCAGCGCCTCACACAGCTATGGCTACACCTTC
CDR3: CASSASHSYGYTF